This is a list of T cell receptor beta chains from one sample in a study of shared clonotypes between healthy human individuals. Libraries were prepared by immunoSEQ multiplex PCR; TCRdb keeps only in-frame clonotypes and omits some of them. This table holds fewer than 850,000 clones, approximately 97% found once. Source material: naive CD8+ T cells sorted from blood. The receptors here all came from a man in his thirties or forties in good health. Both conserved end residues are part of each CDR3. D genes are given only for firm matches. Where a row states a size, it is once, few, many or the class of an expanded clone; other rows omit it.

size,J,V,D,DNA,CDR3
-,TRBJ1-3,TRBV9,-,TGTGCCAGCAGCCCGACTGGAAACACCATATATTTT,CASSPTGNTIYF
-,TRBJ2-2,TRBV19,TRBD2,TGTGCCAGTAGTCCTTCACTAGCGGGACTAACCGGGGAGCTGTTTTTT,CASSPSLAGLTGELFF
-,TRBJ2-5,TRBV10-3,TRBD1,TGTGCCATCAGGCCGGGACAGGGAGGCGAGACCCAGTACTTC,CAIRPGQGGETQYF
once,TRBJ2-2,TRBV5-8,-,TGTGCCAGCAATAGCGGGACAGGGCTTACCGGGGAGCTGTTTTTT,CASNSGTGLTGELFF
once,TRBJ1-5,TRBV30,TRBD1,TGTGCCTGGAGTGTGGGACAGGTCGGCAATCAGCCCCAGCATTTT,CAWSVGQVGNQPQHF
-,TRBJ2-7,TRBV7-6,TRBD2,TGTGCCAGCAGCTTAGAAAGACTAGCGGTCTACGAGCAGTACTTC,CASSLERLAVYEQYF
-,TRBJ2-2,TRBV5-6,-,TGTGCCAGCAGCTTTGGGTCCACCGGGGAGCTGTTTTTT,CASSFGSTGELFF
-,TRBJ1-2,TRBV5-1,TRBD1,TGCGCCAGCAGCCCAGGACAGGGAGATGGCTACACCTTC,CASSPGQGDGYTF
once,TRBJ1-1,TRBV9,-,TGTGCCAGCAGCGTGGTTAATGGGAACACTGAAGCTTTCTTT,CASSVVNGNTEAFF
-,TRBJ2-3,TRBV15,TRBD2,TGTGCCACCAGCAGAGAGACGGGAGGCCCAGATACGCAGTATTTT,CATSRETGGPDTQYF
-,TRBJ1-5,TRBV27,TRBD1,TGTGCCAGCAGTCCCCTCGGACAGGGGGCCAGGCAGCCCCAGCATTTT,CASSPLGQGARQPQHF
-,TRBJ2-7,TRBV6-5,-,TGTGCCAGCACCAAGGCAGGGGACGAGCAGTACTTC,CASTKAGDEQYF
-,TRBJ2-3,TRBV9,TRBD2,TGTGCCACCCACCCGGCTAGCGGGAGTATAGATACGCAGTATTTT,CATHPASGSIDTQYF
-,TRBJ1-3,TRBV4-1,-,TGCGCCAGCAGCCCGGGACAAGGAAACACCATATATTTT,CASSPGQGNTIYF
-,TRBJ2-7,TRBV7-9,-,TGTGCCAGCAGCTTCCCTGACGGGGGAGCCTACGAGCAGTACTTC,CASSFPDGGAYEQYF
-,TRBJ1-1,TRBV9,-,TGTGCCAGCAGCGTAGGAGGGACCTCTGAAGCTTTCTTT,CASSVGGTSEAFF
-,TRBJ2-1,TRBV10-3,TRBD1,TGTGCCACGCGCAGCGGGACAGGGAACAATGAGCAGTTCTTC,CATRSGTGNNEQFF
once,TRBJ2-7,TRBV28,TRBD1,TGTGCCAGCAGTTTAGACAGGGGGGGAGCCGAGCAGTACTTC,CASSLDRGGAEQYF